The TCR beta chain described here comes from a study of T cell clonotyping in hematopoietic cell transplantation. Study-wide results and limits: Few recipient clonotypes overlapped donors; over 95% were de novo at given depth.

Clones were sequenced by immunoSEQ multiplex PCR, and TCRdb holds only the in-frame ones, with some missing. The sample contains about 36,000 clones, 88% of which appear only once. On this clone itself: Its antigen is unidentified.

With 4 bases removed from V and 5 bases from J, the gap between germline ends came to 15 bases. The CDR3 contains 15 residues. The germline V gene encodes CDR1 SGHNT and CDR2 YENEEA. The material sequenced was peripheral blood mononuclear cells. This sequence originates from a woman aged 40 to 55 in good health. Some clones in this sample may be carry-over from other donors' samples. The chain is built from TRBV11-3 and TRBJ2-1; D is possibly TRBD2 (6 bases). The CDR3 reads CASSYSLAPNNEQFF. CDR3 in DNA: TGTGCCAGCAGCTATAGTCTAGCGCCGAACAATGAGCAGTTCTTC.